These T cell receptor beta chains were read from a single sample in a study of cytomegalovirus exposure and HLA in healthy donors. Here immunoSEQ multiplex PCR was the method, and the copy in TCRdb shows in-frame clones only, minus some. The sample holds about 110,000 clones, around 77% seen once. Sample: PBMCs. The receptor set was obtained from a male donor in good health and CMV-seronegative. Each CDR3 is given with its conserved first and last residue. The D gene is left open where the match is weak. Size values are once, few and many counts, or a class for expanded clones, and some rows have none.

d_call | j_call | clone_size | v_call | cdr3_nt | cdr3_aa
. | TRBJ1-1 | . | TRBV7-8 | TGTGCCAGCAGCTTAGGGACAGCCGAAGCTTTCTTT | CASSLGTAEAFF
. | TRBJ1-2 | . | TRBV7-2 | TGTGCCAGCAGCTTAGCCGCCGGAGATGGCTACACCTTC | CASSLAAGDGYTF
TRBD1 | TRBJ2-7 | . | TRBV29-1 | TGCAGCGTTGACATGACCAGACAGGGGGTCTACGAGCAGTACTTC | CSVDMTRQGVYEQYF
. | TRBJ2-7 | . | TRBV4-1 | TGCGCCAGCAGCCAAGTAAGAACAGGAATATACGAGCAGTACTTC | CASSQVRTGIYEQYF
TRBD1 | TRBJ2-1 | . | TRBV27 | TGTGCCAGCAGTTTATCAGGGGGCGGTGAGCAGTTCTTC | CASSLSGGGEQFF
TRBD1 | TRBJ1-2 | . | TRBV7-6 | TGTGCCACCCTGGACAGGGGGCGACAAGCTAACTATGGCTACACCTTC | CATLDRGRQANYGYTF
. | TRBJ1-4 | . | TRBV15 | TGTGCCACCAGCAGACGGGGGGCGGAAAAACTGTTTTTT | CATSRRGAEKLFF
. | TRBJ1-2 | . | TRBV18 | TGTGCCAGCTCACCAGGGGGGTATGGCTACACCTTC | CASSPGGYGYTF
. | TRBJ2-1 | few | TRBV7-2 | TGTGCCAGCAGCCCCGACCTAGTATACAATGAGCAGTTCTTC | CASSPDLVYNEQFF
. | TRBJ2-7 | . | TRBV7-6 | TGTGCCAGCAGCGTAGGCCAGGGCTACGAGCAGTACTTC | CASSVGQGYEQYF